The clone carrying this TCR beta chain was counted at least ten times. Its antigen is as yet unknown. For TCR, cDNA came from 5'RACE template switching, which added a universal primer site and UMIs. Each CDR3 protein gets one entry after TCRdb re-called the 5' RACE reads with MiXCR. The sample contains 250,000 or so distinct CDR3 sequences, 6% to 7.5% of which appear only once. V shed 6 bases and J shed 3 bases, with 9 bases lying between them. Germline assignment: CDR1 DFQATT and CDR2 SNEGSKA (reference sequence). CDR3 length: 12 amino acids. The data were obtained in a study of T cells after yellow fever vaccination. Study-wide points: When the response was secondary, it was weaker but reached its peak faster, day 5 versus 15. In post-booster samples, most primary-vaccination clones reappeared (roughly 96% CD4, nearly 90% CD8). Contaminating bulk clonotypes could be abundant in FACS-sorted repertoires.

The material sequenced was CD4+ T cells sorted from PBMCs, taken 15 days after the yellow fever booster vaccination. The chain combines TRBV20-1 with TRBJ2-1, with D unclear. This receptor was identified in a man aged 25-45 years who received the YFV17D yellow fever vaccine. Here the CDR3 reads CSALRVYNEQFF. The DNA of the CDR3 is TGCAGTGCCCTCCGGGTCTACAATGAGCAGTTCTTC.